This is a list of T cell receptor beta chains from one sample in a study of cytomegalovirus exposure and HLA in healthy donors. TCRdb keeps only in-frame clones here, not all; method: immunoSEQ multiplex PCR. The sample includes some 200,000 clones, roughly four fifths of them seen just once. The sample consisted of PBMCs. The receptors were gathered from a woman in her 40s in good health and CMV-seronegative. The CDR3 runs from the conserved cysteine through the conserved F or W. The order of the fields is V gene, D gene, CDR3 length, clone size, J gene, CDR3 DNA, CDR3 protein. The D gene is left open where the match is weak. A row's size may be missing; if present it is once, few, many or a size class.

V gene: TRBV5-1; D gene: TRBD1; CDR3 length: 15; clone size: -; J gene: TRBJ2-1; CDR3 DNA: TGCGCCAGCAGCCCAGGGACAGGGCCCTACAATGAGCAGTTCTTC; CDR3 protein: CASSPGTGPYNEQFF
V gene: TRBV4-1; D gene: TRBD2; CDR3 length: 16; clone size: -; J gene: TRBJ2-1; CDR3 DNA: TGCGCCAGCAGCCAAGATCCAGCGGGAGTGGTCAATGAGCAGTTCTTC; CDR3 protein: CASSQDPAGVVNEQFF
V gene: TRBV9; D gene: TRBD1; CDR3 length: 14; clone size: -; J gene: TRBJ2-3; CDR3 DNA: TGTGCCAGCAACAGAGGACAGGGGCCAGATACGCAGTATTTT; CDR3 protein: CASNRGQGPDTQYF
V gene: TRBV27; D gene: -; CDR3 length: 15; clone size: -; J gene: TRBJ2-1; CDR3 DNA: TGTGCCAGCAGTCGACACGACGTCCTCGCTAATGAGCAGTTCTTC; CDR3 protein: CASSRHDVLANEQFF
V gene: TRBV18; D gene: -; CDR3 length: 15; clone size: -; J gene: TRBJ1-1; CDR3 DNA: TGTGCCAGCTCACCGATTAAGCGGGGGACCACTGAAGCTTTCTTT; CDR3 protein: CASSPIKRGTTEAFF
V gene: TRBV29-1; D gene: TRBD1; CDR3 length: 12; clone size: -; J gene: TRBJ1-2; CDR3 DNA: TGCAGCGTTGGACAGGGAATTGATGGCTACACCTTC; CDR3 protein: CSVGQGIDGYTF
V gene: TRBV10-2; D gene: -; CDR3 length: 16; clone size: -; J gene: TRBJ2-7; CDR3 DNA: TGCGCCAGCAGGGGGATGGAAGTGCGGGGAACCTACGAGCAGTACTTC; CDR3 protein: CASRGMEVRGTYEQYF
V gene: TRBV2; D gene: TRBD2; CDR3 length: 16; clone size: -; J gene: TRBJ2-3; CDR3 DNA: TGTGCCAGCACGGGACTAGCGGGAACTAGCACAGATACGCAGTATTTT; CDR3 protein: CASTGLAGTSTDTQYF
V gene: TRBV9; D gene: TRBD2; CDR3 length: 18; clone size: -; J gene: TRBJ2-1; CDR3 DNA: TGTGCCAGCAGCGTAGAGGGACTAGCGGGAGGTCAGGCATCCGAGCAGTTCTTC; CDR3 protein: CASSVEGLAGGQASEQFF
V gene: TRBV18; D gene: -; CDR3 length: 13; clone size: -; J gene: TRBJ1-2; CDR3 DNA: TGTGCCAGCTCACCGGACACGGCCTATGGCTACACCTTC; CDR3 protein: CASSPDTAYGYTF
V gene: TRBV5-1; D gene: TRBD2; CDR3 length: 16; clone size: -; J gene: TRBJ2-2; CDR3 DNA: TGCGCCAGCAGCTTCTCTAGCGGCTATAATTCCGGGGAGCTGTTTTTT; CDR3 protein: CASSFSSGYNSGELFF
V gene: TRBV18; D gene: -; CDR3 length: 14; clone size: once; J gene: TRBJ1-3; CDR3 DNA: TGTGCCAGCTCACCACAGGGGGTTGGAAACACCATATATTTT; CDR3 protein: CASSPQGVGNTIYF